This T cell receptor beta chain emerged from a study of blood T cell repertoires in COVID-19 (dated by TCRdb to 2020 to 2022). For the wider study: Samples from collaborators originated in the United States, Italy and Spain and spanned both the acute and convalescent phases of COVID-19. The material from the prospective study consisted of cDNA or gDNA derived from T cells, B-cell-depleted T cells, or PBMCs. The dataset comprised deeply sampled blood TCRbeta repertoires from subjects exposed to, actively infected with, or recovered from COVID-19. The repertoires were released in a freely available public database meant as a resource for research on the immune response to SARS-CoV-2. Samples were obtained from the ongoing ImmuneRACE study (first 160 participants) and from 1,254 subjects provided by 6 global collaborators. The sample metadata nearly always contained a de-identified subject ID, COVID-19 status, age in years and sex. Where available, HLA class I and class II types were obtained from metadata supplied by the sample provider rather than from assay-based typing.

Collaborating institutions collected whole blood in K2EDTA tubes following their own protocols. Collaborator samples were shipped for TCRbeta analysis as frozen whole blood, isolated PBMCs, or DNA extracted from either sample type. The CDR3 spans 15 residues, from the cysteine through the phenylalanine. Of the read, only the CDR3 DNA is kept; its 45 bases are in frame from base 1. CDR1 SGHTA and CDR2 FQGNSA are derived from the germline V gene. V loses 3 bases of germline sequence and J loses 7 bases, and the interval between the two ends is 18 bases. The investigation overall reported the following: How much clinical and demographic metadata was included differed by source and by participant, and the metadata was provided uncurated.

As to this clone: The antigen it binds to is not known. Base qualities are not provided; no much larger clone lies one nucleotide away.

TCRbeta CDR3 regions were amplified from genomic DNA using the immunoSEQ Assay, a bias-controlled multiplex PCR. The study's own analysis went as follows. The number of nucleated cells in each sample was estimated by amplification of reference gene primers within the assay. Sequence reads were collapsed and filtered to measure the absolute abundance of every unique TCRbeta CDR3 rearrangement. For each sample, productive Simpson clonality was calculated as the square root of Simpson's diversity index across productive rearrangements. TCRdb holds this immuneACCESS table with in-frame rearrangements only. Some clones are missing; in checked studies, unresolved V genes explain under half, and the rest has no known cause. V and J calls and clone size are as listed in that table; D and trimming were resolved from the DNA. This sample comprises about 94,000 clones, 80% to 90% of them detected only once. Roughly 4.5% of the sample is taken by the ten largest.

The sequence was collected from a woman aged 80 or over with acute or convalescent COVID-19. The sequenced sample was peripheral blood. The chain is encoded by TRBV7-2 joined to TRBJ1-2; TRBD1 could be the D gene, as 5 bases match. The CDR3 region has the sequence CASSLGGSSNPGYTF. The nucleotide sequence reads TGTGCCAGCAGCTTGGGGGGGTCCTCCAACCCTGGCTACACCTTC.